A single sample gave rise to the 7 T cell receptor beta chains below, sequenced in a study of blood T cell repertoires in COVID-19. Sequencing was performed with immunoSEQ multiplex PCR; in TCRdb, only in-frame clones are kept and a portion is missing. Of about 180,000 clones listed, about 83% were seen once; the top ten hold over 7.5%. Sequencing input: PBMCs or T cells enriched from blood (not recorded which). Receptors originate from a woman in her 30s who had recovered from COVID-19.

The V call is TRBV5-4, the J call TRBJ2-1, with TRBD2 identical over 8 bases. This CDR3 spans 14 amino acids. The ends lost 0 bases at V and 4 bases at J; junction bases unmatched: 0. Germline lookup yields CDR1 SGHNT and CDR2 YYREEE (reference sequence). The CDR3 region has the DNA TGTGCCAGCAGCTTGGTAGCGGGGTACAATGAGCAGTTCTTC. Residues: CASSLVAGYNEQFF.

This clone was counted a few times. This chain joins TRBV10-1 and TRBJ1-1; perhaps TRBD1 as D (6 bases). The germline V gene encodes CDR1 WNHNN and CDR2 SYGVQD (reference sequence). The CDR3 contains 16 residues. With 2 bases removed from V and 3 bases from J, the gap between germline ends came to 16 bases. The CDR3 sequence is CASSEARGRLDTEAFF. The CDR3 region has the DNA TGCGCCAGCAGTGAGGCCAGGGGAAGGTTGGACACTGAAGCTTTCTTT.

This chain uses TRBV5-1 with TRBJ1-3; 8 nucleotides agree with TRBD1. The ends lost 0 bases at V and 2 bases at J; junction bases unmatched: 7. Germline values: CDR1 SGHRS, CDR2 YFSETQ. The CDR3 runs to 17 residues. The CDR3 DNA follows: TGCGCCAGCAGCTTGGTCTGGCAGGGGGCAGCTGGAAACACCATATATTTT. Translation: CASSLVWQGAAGNTIYF. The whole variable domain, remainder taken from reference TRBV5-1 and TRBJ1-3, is KAGVTQTPRYLIKTRGQQVTLSCSPISGHRSVSWYQQTPGQGLQFLFEYFSETQRNKGNFPGRFSGRQFSNSRSEMNVSTLELGDSALYLCASSLVWQGAAGNTIYFGEGSWLTVV.

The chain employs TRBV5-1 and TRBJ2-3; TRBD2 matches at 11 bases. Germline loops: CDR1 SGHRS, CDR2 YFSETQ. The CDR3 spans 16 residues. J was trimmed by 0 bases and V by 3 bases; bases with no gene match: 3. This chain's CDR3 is CASSSGTSGSTDTQYF. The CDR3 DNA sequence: TGCGCCAGCAGCTCCGGGACTAGCGGTAGCACAGATACGCAGTATTTT.

CDR3 in amino acids: CASSSPGQETQYF. CDR3 coding DNA: TGTGCCAGCAGCTCCCCAGGTCAAGAGACCCAGTACTTC. V and J are TRBV7-6 and TRBJ2-5; D gene uncertain. Germline loops: CDR1 SGHVS, CDR2 FNYEAQ. The germline V and J ends were trimmed by 4 bases and 2 bases, with 8 bases remaining between them. The CDR3 extends over 13 amino acids.

The CDR3 loop reads CASSFGQTNYGYTF. The CDR3 nucleotides read TGTGCCAGCAGCTTCGGACAGACTAACTATGGCTACACCTTC. This rearrangement joins TRBV5-6 to TRBJ1-2, with a possible D match to TRBD1 (6 bases). V lost 2 bases, J lost 0 bases, and 8 bases lay in between. The CDR3 covers 14 residues. Germline V lookup: CDR1 SGHDT, CDR2 YYEEEE.

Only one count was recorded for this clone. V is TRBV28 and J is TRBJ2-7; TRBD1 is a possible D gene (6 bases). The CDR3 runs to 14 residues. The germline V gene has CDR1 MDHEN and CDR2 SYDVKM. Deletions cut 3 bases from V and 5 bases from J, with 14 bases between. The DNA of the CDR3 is TGTGCCAGCAGTTTTCCAGGGGCTAGGAACGAGCAGTACTTC. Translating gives CASSFPGARNEQYF.